The 9 T cell receptor beta chains below come from one sample, sequenced in a study of shared clonotypes between healthy human individuals. Clones were sequenced by immunoSEQ multiplex PCR, and TCRdb holds only the in-frame ones, with some missing. The sample records fewer than 650,000 clones, 76% being singletons. Sample: PBMCs. These receptors all come from a woman in her 40s in good health. Some clones in this sample may be carry-over from other donors' samples.

The rearrangement links TRBV19 to TRBJ1-5; tentatively, D is TRBD1 (5 bases). The germline gives CDR1 LNHDA, CDR2 SQIVND (reference sequence). The CDR3 is 11 residues long. The CDR3 sequence: CAREGPGPQHF. CDR3 bases: TGTGCTAGGGAGGGGCCGGGGCCCCAGCATTTT.

The chain uses TRBV27 and TRBJ2-2; 8 bases match TRBD2. The length of the CDR3 is 15 residues. V lost 6 bases and J lost 5; bases outside the gene matches: 8. Germline V gives CDR1 MNHEY, CDR2 SMNVEV (reference sequence). CDR3 sequence: CASRPPGRGTGELFF. The CDR3 DNA follows: TGTGCCAGCAGACCCCCCGGGAGGGGAACCGGGGAGCTGTTTTTT.

The sample holds a few counts of this clone. The chain has TRBV7-2 and TRBJ2-5; the match to TRBD1 covers 8 bases. This CDR3 region has 14 residues. Germline CDR1 reads SGHTA; CDR2 reads FQGNSA. V trimming: 5 bases; J trimming: 5 bases; junction bases outside the gene matches: 7. This chain's CDR3 is CASSRQGHGETQYF. The CDR3, as DNA: TGTGCCAGCAGCCGACAGGGGCACGGGGAGACCCAGTACTTC.

The rearrangement links TRBV19 to TRBJ1-4; TRBD1 agrees at 11 bases. There are 15 residues in the CDR3. Per germline, CDR1 LNHDA and CDR2 SQIVND (reference sequence). The V gene end was trimmed by 3 bases and the J gene end by 6 bases; junction bases not matched to a gene: 3. CDR3 protein: CASSIRGQGDEKLFF. CDR3 coding DNA: TGTGCCAGTAGTATCCGGGGACAGGGGGATGAAAAACTGTTTTTT.

The chain combines TRBV9 with TRBJ2-3, with 7 nucleotides matching TRBD2. The length of the CDR3 is 16 residues. The V gene's germline CDR1 is SGDLS and CDR2 YYNGEE. V was clipped by 4 bases and J by 5 bases; unmatched bases: 13. The CDR3 protein is CASSSLVSGRGDTQYF. The CDR3 DNA reads TGTGCCAGCAGCTCATTAGTTAGCGGGCGGGGAGATACGCAGTATTTT.

This clone was detected only a few times. The chain couples TRBV15 to TRBJ1-1, with D maybe TRBD1 (5 bases). The V end was cut by 3 bases, the J end by 1 base, with 6 bases between. Germline lookup yields CDR1 LNHNV and CDR2 YYDKDF (reference sequence). The CDR3 length is 13 residues. CDR3 DNA: TGTGCCACCAGCAGCGACAGGAACACTGAAGCTTTCTTT. Amino acids: CATSSDRNTEAFF. Based on the CDR3 plus reference TRBV15 and TRBJ1-1, the full variable domain is DAMVIQNPRYQVTQFGKPVTLSCSQTLNHNVMYWYQQKSSQAPKLLFHYYDKDFNNEADTPDNFQSRRPNTSFCFLDIRSPGLGDTAMYLCATSSDRNTEAFFGQGTRLTVV.

V usage is TRBV27 and J usage is TRBJ2-5, with a weak D call TRBD2 (5 bases). Per the germline V gene, CDR1 is MNHEY and CDR2 is SMNVEV (reference sequence). Trimming left V 6 bases short and J 3 bases short, with 8 bases between. The CDR3 is made up of 12 amino acids. The CDR3 bases are TGTGCCAGCAGGGACTGGGAAGAGACCCAGTACTTC. This translates into CASRDWEETQYF.

On this clone: Other DNA sequences in this sample translate to the same CDR3. The CDR3 is CASSLGGNSYEQYF. The CDR3 region has the DNA TGTGCCAGCAGCTTGGGGGGTAACTCCTACGAGCAGTACTTC. The chain has TRBV5-6 and TRBJ2-7; D remains unclear. Deletions cut 0 bases from V and 0 bases from J, with 7 bases between. Germline V gives CDR1 SGHDT, CDR2 YYEEEE. This CDR3 is 14 amino acids long. Complete variable domain (other parts from reference TRBV5-6 and TRBJ2-7): DAGVTQSPTHLIKTRGQQVTLRCSPKSGHDTVSWYQQALGQGPQFIFQYYEEEERQRGNFPDRFSGHQFPNYSSELNVNALLLGDSALYLCASSLGGNSYEQYFGPGTRLTVT.

This clone was detected a few times. V usage is TRBV5-1 and J usage is TRBJ2-2, with 9 bases fitting TRBD2. The V gene's germline CDR1 is SGHRS and CDR2 YFSETQ. V trimming: 0 bases; J trimming: 5 bases; junction bases outside the gene matches: 2. The CDR3 is 15 residues long. The CDR3 region is CASSLALAGTGELFF. The CDR3 bases are TGCGCCAGCAGCTTGGCGCTAGCGGGAACCGGGGAGCTGTTTTTT.